Below are 30 T cell receptor beta chains sequenced from a single sample in a study of blood T cell repertoires in COVID-19. TCRdb's copy holds only in-frame clones and misses some; the assay was immunoSEQ multiplex PCR. Of 150,000 to 200,000 clones listed, about 80% are singletons. Sequencing input: peripheral blood. The source of these receptors is a human donor with acute or convalescent COVID-19. The donor label of this sample is uncertain.

The chain is built from TRBV6-9 and TRBJ1-6; D remains unclear. V lost 4 bases and J lost 0, with 16 bases in between. Looked up from germline, CDR1 is MNHGY and CDR2 is SVAAGI. The CDR3 sequence is 18 residues long. CDR3 loop: CASSSADTHSSYNSPLHF. The CDR3, as DNA: TGTGCCAGCAGTTCCGCAGACACTCATAGCTCCTATAATTCACCCCTCCACTTT.

This clone was detected once. The chain is built from TRBV18 and TRBJ2-7, with 14 bases matching TRBD2. Germline V lookup: CDR1 KGHSH, CDR2 LQKENI. V was pared by 6 bases and J by 4 bases, with 5 bases of the junction left unmatched. The CDR3 totals 15 residues. The CDR3 reads CASSEGLAGEYEQYF. The CDR3 bases are TGTGCCAGCTCGGAGGGACTAGCGGGAGAGTACGAGCAGTACTTC.

J is TRBJ1-5 and V is TRBV7-8; the D is unclear. Germline CDR1 and CDR2: SGHVS and FQNEAQ. The V end lost 2 bases, the J end lost 0 bases, and 17 bases lay between the germline ends. The CDR3 loop spans 18 amino acids. The CDR3 bases are TGTGCCAGCAGCTTAACCACGGCAGGCCACGATAGCAATCAGCCCCAGCATTTT. Its translation is CASSLTTAGHDSNQPQHF.

The chain employs TRBV5-1 and TRBJ1-1; D perhaps matches TRBD1 (6 bases). Germline values: CDR1 SGHRS, CDR2 YFSETQ. The CDR3 runs to 13 residues. Trimming shortened V by 4 bases and J by 6 bases, and 13 bases separated the two germline ends. CDR3 DNA sequence: TGCGCCAGCAGCGCAGGGGTTAGGGCTGAAGCTTTCTTT. Encoded protein: CASSAGVRAEAFF.

The chain joins TRBV10-3 to TRBJ2-5, with 10 bases that match TRBD2. The CDR3 is 15 residues long. With V trimmed by 4 bases and J by 1 base, 3 bases remained unmatched. CDR1 is ENHRY, CDR2 SYGVKD, per germline. This CDR3 is CAISARLAGQETQYF. Written as DNA, the CDR3 is TGTGCCATCAGTGCTCGACTAGCGGGCCAAGAGACCCAGTACTTC.

The chain employs TRBV5-1 and TRBJ1-4, with D perhaps matching TRBD1 (6 bases). The V gene lost 1 base and the J gene lost 2 bases, with 9 bases spanning the gap. Germline V lookup: CDR1 SGHRS, CDR2 YFSETQ. The CDR3 is made up of 15 amino acids. CDR3 in amino acids: CASSLSTGTNEKLFF. The CDR3 nucleotides are TGCGCCAGCAGCTTGAGTACAGGGACTAATGAAAAACTGTTTTTT.

The chain employs TRBV2 and TRBJ2-5; 10 nucleotides align to TRBD2. The germline CDR1 and CDR2 sequences are SNHLY and FYNNEI. V was pared by 6 bases and J by 4 bases, with 2 bases of the junction left unmatched. This CDR3 is 13 amino acids long. The CDR3 DNA reads TGTGCCAGCAGAGGGACTAGCGTAGAGACCCAGTACTTC. As protein: CASRGTSVETQYF.

The CDR3 here is CASSPDREGGEKLFF. The DNA of the CDR3 is TGTGCCAGCAGCCCGGACAGGGAGGGGGGTGAAAAACTGTTTTTT. The genes are TRBV3-1 (or the pseudogene TRBV3-2) and TRBJ1-4; 8 bases are shared with TRBD1. Per the germline V gene, CDR1 is LGHDT and CDR2 is YNNKEL (reference sequence). The length of the CDR3 is 15 residues. V lost 4 bases and J lost 7; bases outside the gene matches: 8.

This chain connects TRBV15 to TRBJ2-7, with 10 bases that match TRBD1. Germline V gene lookup returns CDR1 LNHNV and CDR2 YYDKDF (reference sequence). After removal of 2 bases from V and 6 bases from J, the junction contained 4 bases not matched to a gene. This CDR3 is built from 14 residues. The DNA of the CDR3 is TGTGCCACCAGCAGATTAGACAGGGGGCGCGAGCAGTACTTC. As protein: CATSRLDRGREQYF. The full variable domain, with the rest looked up from reference TRBV15 and TRBJ2-7, is DAMVIQNPRYQVTQFGKPVTLSCSQTLNHNVMYWYQQKSSQAPKLLFHYYDKDFNNEADTPDNFQSRRPNTSFCFLDIRSPGLGDTAMYLCATSRLDRGREQYFGPGTRLTVT.

This sequence joins TRBV9 and TRBJ2-7, with D tentatively TRBD1 (6 bases). V was pared by 4 bases and J by 4 bases, with 18 bases between. The CDR3 is made up of 15 amino acids. From germline, CDR1 is SGDLS and CDR2 YYNGEE. CDR3 residues: CASSPTPGHSYEQYF. The CDR3 bases are TGTGCCAGCAGCCCCACTCCGGGACATAGTTACGAGCAGTACTTC.

The chain couples TRBV18 to TRBJ2-1; 10 nucleotides match TRBD2. The germline gives CDR1 KGHSH, CDR2 LQKENI. The CDR3 extends over 17 amino acids. Losses at the gene ends were 3 bases for V and 7 bases for J; bases not matched to a gene: 12. The CDR3 loop is CASSPSVAGGFGNEQFF. CDR3 nucleotides: TGTGCCAGCTCACCCTCGGTAGCGGGGGGTTTTGGTAATGAGCAGTTCTTC.

The genes are TRBV7-9 and TRBJ2-1, with TRBD1 identical over 7 bases. Germline CDR1 reads SEHNR; CDR2 reads FQNEAQ (reference sequence). This CDR3 spans 16 amino acids. Trimming took 4 bases from V and 2 from J; bases not matched to a gene: 8. CDR3 in amino acids: CASSSDRVDTYNEQFF. The DNA of the CDR3 is TGTGCCAGCAGCTCCGACAGGGTCGATACCTACAATGAGCAGTTCTTC.

This clone has a single count. V is TRBV6-5 and J is TRBJ2-2, with 8 bases aligning to TRBD1. Germline V lookup: CDR1 MNHEY, CDR2 SVGAGI. The V gene end was trimmed by 6 bases and the J gene end by 1 base; junction bases not matched to a gene: 1. The CDR3 is 14 amino acids. The CDR3 spells CASRDRGNTGELFF. The CDR3 nucleotides read TGTGCCAGCAGAGACAGGGGGAACACCGGGGAGCTGTTTTTT.

This clone is a singleton in its sample. The sample holds other DNA sequences that translate to the same CDR3. The chain couples TRBV5-1 to TRBJ2-1, with a possible D match to TRBD1 (5 bases). Germline loops: CDR1 SGHRS, CDR2 YFSETQ. V lost 0 bases, J lost 1 base, and 8 bases lay in between. This CDR3 has 15 residues. CDR3 DNA: TGCGCCAGCAGCTTGGAAGGGGATTCCTACAATGAGCAGTTCTTC. This encodes CASSLEGDSYNEQFF.

In its sample, this clone was seen a few times. CDR3 sequence: CASRPRFPSGSRETQYF. The CDR3 DNA reads as TGTGCAAGTCGCCCGCGTTTTCCCAGCGGGAGCCGGGAGACCCAGTACTTC. This chain uses TRBV12-2 with TRBJ2-5; the table's D call of TRBD2 was not tested on the DNA. TRBV12-2 is a recognized pseudogene. This CDR3 spans 17 amino acids.

CDR3 DNA sequence: TGTGCCAGCAGCTTGGCAGGGGACAGGTTCGGGGAGCTGTTTTTT. Protein sequence: CASSLAGDRFGELFF. The V and J genes are TRBV5-4 and TRBJ2-2; 8 bases are a match to TRBD1. The germline V gene has CDR1 SGHNT and CDR2 YYREEE (reference sequence). The CDR3 contains 15 residues. The trim removed 0 bases at V and 7 bases at J, leaving 5 bases unmatched.

This chain joins TRBV19 and TRBJ2-7, with 7 bases that match TRBD2. The CDR3 extends over 14 amino acids. CDR1 LNHDA and CDR2 SQIVND come from the germline V gene (reference sequence). V was clipped by 3 bases and J by 6 bases; unmatched bases: 8. In DNA, the CDR3 is TGTGCCAGTAGTATCACGGGAGGAGATTTCGAGCAGTACTTC. It encodes CASSITGGDFEQYF.

This clone came up once. CDR3: CASTLFGGGGTQYF. CDR3 DNA: TGTGCCAGCACACTCTTTGGGGGCGGAGGGACCCAGTACTTC. V usage is TRBV7-9 and J usage is TRBJ2-5, with a weak D call TRBD1 (6 bases). This CDR3 comprises 14 residues. Germline loops: CDR1 SEHNR, CDR2 FQNEAQ (reference sequence). V lost 7 bases to trimming and J lost 7 bases, with 19 bases between them.

Here the CDR3 reads CASGPDSSYEQYF. The CDR3 coding sequence is TGTGCTAGTGGCCCGGACAGCTCCTACGAGCAGTACTTC. The chain couples TRBV12-5 to TRBJ2-7; D might be TRBD1 (6 bases). The germline CDR1 and CDR2 sequences are LGHNT and FRNRAP. This CDR3 spans 13 amino acids. Deletions cut 6 bases from V and 0 bases from J, with 9 bases between.

The chain carries TRBV7-8 and TRBJ1-4; 9 nucleotides align to TRBD1. Germline CDR1 is SGHVS and CDR2 is FQNEAQ. Trimming removed 2 bases from V and 7 bases from J; junction bases left unmatched: 8. The CDR3 spans 16 residues. In DNA form, the CDR3 reads TGTGCCAGCAGCTTACAGAGGGACAGGGCCGGTGAAAAACTGTTTTTT. Its protein is CASSLQRDRAGEKLFF.

This chain connects TRBV25-1 to TRBJ2-3, with 8 bases fitting TRBD2. V lost 9 bases to trimming and J lost 3 bases; unmatched junction nucleotides: 11. The CDR3 covers 15 residues. The germline V gene encodes CDR1 MGHDK and CDR2 SYGVNS. The CDR3 loop reads CASPWPGLGTDTQYF. CDR3 in DNA: TGTGCCAGTCCCTGGCCGGGACTAGGGACAGATACGCAGTATTTT.

This rearrangement joins TRBV23-1 to TRBJ2-7; 8 bases agree with TRBD1. TRBV23-1 is identified as an open reading frame with a role that is uncertain. V gave up 6 bases and J gave up 4 bases; unmatched junction bases: 11. This CDR3 comprises 15 residues. The CDR3 loop reads CASRNSGQGEYEQYF. The CDR3 nucleotides are TGCGCCAGCAGAAACTCCGGACAGGGAGAATACGAGCAGTACTTC.

The CDR3 sequence: CASSQGQGYSPLHF. The CDR3 coding sequence is TGTGCCAGCAGCCAAGGACAGGGGTATTCACCCCTCCACTTT. J is TRBJ1-6 and V is TRBV3-1 (or the pseudogene TRBV3-2); 8 bases align to TRBD1. J was trimmed by 8 bases and V by 1 base; bases with no gene match: 1. The CDR3 has 14 residues. CDR1 is LGHDT and CDR2 is YNNKEL in the germline V gene (reference sequence).

This clone occurred once. The V and J genes are TRBV12-3 or TRBV12-4 and TRBJ2-5; D gene uncertain. The CDR3 has 12 residues. Deletions cut 6 bases from V and 5 bases from J, with 10 bases between. The CDR3 region is CASSPFGETQYF. As DNA, the CDR3 is TGTGCCAGCAGCCCCTTCGGGGAGACCCAGTACTTC.

This clone was found once. This chain connects TRBV11-1 to TRBJ1-6; TRBD1 might be the D (5 bases). Germline V gives CDR1 SGHAT, CDR2 FQDESV (reference sequence). The CDR3 consists of 14 residues. V lost 1 base, J lost 7 bases, and 8 bases lay in between. The CDR3 reads CASSLGDLNSPLHF. In DNA form, the CDR3 reads TGTGCCAGCAGCTTAGGGGACTTAAATTCACCCCTCCACTTT.

The V and J genes are TRBV7-3 and TRBJ2-5; TRBD2 agrees at 9 bases. CDR3 length equals 16 residues. V lost 3 bases to trimming and J lost 4 bases; unmatched junction nucleotides: 9. Germline CDR1 and CDR2: SGHTA and FQGTGA. CDR3 region: CASSFGSGTSRETQYF. CDR3 sequence (DNA): TGTGCCAGCAGCTTTGGCAGCGGGACTAGCCGAGAGACCCAGTACTTC.

This chain joins TRBV7-6 and TRBJ2-1; tentative D call: TRBD2 (6 bases). Trimming stripped 5 bases from V and 2 bases from J, with 13 bases between. CDR1 is SGHVS, CDR2 FNYEAQ, per germline. The CDR3 sequence is 15 residues long. CDR3 region: CASSPGLATYNEQFF. The CDR3 DNA follows: TGTGCCAGCAGCCCGGGACTGGCTACCTACAATGAGCAGTTCTTC. Using reference TRBV7-6 and TRBJ2-1 for the parts outside the CDR3, the full variable domain is GAGVSQSPRYKVTKRGQDVALRCDPISGHVSLYWYRQALGQGPEFLTYFNYEAQQDKSGLPNDRFSAERPEGSISTLTIQRTEQRDSAMYRCASSPGLATYNEQFFGPGTRLTVL.

In DNA form, the CDR3 reads TGTGCCAGCAGCCGTACAACCCGAGGCCCCTACGAGCAGTACTTC. This codes for CASSRTTRGPYEQYF. This rearrangement joins TRBV5-4 to TRBJ2-7, with unresolved D. Germline V gene data show CDR1 as SGHNT and CDR2 as YYREEE (reference sequence). The CDR3 is 15 residues long. V was trimmed by 4 bases and J by 2 bases, leaving 16 bases between them.

V gene TRBV2 combines with J gene TRBJ2-6, with D tentatively TRBD1 (5 bases). Germline lookup yields CDR1 SNHLY and CDR2 FYNNEI. Trimming pared 4 bases from V and 1 base from J, leaving 11 bases between. This CDR3 contains 16 residues. The CDR3 is CASSAQGRSGANVLTF. CDR3 bases: TGTGCCAGCAGTGCGCAGGGTAGGTCTGGGGCCAACGTCCTGACTTTC.

V usage is TRBV9 and J usage is TRBJ2-7, with D possibly TRBD2 on 7 matching bases. Germline V lookup: CDR1 SGDLS, CDR2 YYNGEE. Trimming shortened V by 4 bases and J by 6 bases, and 11 bases separated the two germline ends. This CDR3 is 12 amino acids long. CDR3 residues: CASSLRGGEQYF. As DNA, the CDR3 is TGTGCCAGCAGCCTTAGGGGGGGCGAGCAGTACTTC.